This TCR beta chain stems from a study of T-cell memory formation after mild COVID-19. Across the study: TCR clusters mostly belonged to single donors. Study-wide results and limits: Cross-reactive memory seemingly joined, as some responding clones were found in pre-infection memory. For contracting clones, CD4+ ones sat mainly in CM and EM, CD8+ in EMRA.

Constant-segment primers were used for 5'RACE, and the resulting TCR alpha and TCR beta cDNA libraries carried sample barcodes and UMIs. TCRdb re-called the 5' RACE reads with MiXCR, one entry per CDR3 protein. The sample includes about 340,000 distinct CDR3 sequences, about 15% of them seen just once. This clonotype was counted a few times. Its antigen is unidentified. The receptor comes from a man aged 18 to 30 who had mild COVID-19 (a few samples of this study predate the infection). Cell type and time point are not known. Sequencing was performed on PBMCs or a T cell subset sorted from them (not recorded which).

The CDR3: CAWRAGLRSYEQYF. The CDR3 coding sequence is TGTGCCTGGCGGGCCGGCCTGAGGTCTTACGAGCAGTACTTC. The V gene is TRBV30, the J gene TRBJ2-7; D is unresolved. This CDR3 spans 14 amino acids. The V gene lost 5 bases and the J gene lost 4 bases, with 18 bases spanning the gap. Germline CDR1 is GTSNPN and CDR2 is SVGIG (reference sequence).